The T cell receptor (beta chain) described here comes from a study of T-cell memory formation after mild COVID-19. As to this clonotype: What it recognizes is unknown.

Study outcomes and limitations: Contracting clones localized mainly to CM and EM when CD4+ and mainly to EMRA when CD8+. From day 15 to 85, contracting clones were balanced between CD4 and CD8, whereas later expanders leaned toward CD4+. Prior to infection, memory already included some responding clones, suggesting cross-reactive memory joined.

Employing constant-segment primers, 5'RACE generated TCR alpha and TCR beta cDNA libraries bearing sample barcodes and UMIs. TCRdb reprocessed the 5' RACE reads via MiXCR and lists one record per CDR3 protein. The sample holds around 250,000 distinct CDR3 sequences; 15% to 20% are singletons and the top ten take roughly 22%. Germline V gene data show CDR1 as GTSNPN and CDR2 as SVGIG (reference sequence). Trimming pared 3 bases from V and 5 bases from J, leaving 4 bases between. The CDR3 consists of 11 residues. The clonotype was recovered from a man in his late teens or twenties who had mild COVID-19 (a few samples of this study predate the infection). Cell type and time point are not known. This chain joins TRBV30 and TRBJ2-2; D ambiguous. Sequencing input: PBMCs or a T cell subset sorted from them (not recorded which). CDR3 protein: CAWRETGELFF. The CDR3 DNA reads as TGTGCCTGGAGGGAGACCGGGGAGCTGTTTTTT.